These 5 T cell receptor beta chains came from one sample sequenced in a study of OX40 agonist ivuxolimab in advanced cancers. The method was immunoSEQ multiplex PCR; TCRdb's version includes in-frame clones alone and lacks a portion of them. The profile shows approximately 89,000 clones, around 86% of them singletons. The material was CD4+ or CD8+ T cells sorted from blood, obtained in a trial of the OX40 agonist ivuxolimab. All receptors come from an adult with an advanced solid tumor such as melanoma, head and neck, liver or kidney cancer.

V usage is TRBV4-1 and J usage is TRBJ2-5; 12 nucleotides match TRBD2. With V trimmed by 0 bases and J by 7 bases, 6 bases remained unmatched. The germline V gene encodes CDR1 MGHRA and CDR2 YSYEKL. The CDR3 covers 16 residues. CDR3 sequence reads: CASSQDPSGGVGTQYF. CDR3 in DNA: TGCGCCAGCAGCCAAGATCCTAGCGGGGGGGTGGGGACCCAGTACTTC.

The chain recombines TRBV14 with TRBJ2-3; D not resolved. The CDR3 is 19 amino acids. Germline V gene sequence: CDR1 SGHDN, CDR2 FVKESK. The V gene lost 0 bases and the J gene lost 1 base, with 20 bases spanning the gap. CDR3 in amino acids: CASSQDFKTHLGRTDTQYF. The CDR3, as DNA: TGTGCCAGCAGCCAAGATTTCAAGACTCATCTAGGTCGCACAGATACGCAGTATTTT.

The J gene is TRBJ1-1, the V gene TRBV7-9; TRBD1 agrees at 9 bases. This CDR3 is built from 16 residues. Germline V gene lookup returns CDR1 SEHNR and CDR2 FQNEAQ (reference sequence). V lost 4 bases and J lost 7; bases outside the gene matches: 13. CDR3 nucleotides: TGTGCCAGCAGCTCTATCCTGACAGGGGGTGTTGGTGAAGCTTTCTTT. Translation: CASSSILTGGVGEAFF.

The V call is TRBV19, the J call TRBJ1-2; weak D call: TRBD1 (6 bases). Germline CDR1 LNHDA, CDR2 SQIVND (reference sequence). Between the trimmed V and J ends, which lost 4 bases and 0 bases, there was a span of 15 bases. This CDR3 comprises 16 residues. DNA for the CDR3: TGTGCCAGTAGTAGGGACACCTCCTGGGCTAACTATGGCTACACCTTC. It codes for CASSRDTSWANYGYTF.

V gene TRBV11-2 combines with J gene TRBJ1-4, with D unresolved. The CDR3 is 14 amino acids. Germline V CDR1 and CDR2: SGHAT, FQNNGV. Trimming removed 5 bases from V and 8 bases from J, with 15 bases in between. CDR3 DNA sequence: TGTGCCAGCAGCCCATCGGAGGGCATCGAAAAACTGTTTTTT. Translation: CASSPSEGIEKLFF.